The 23 T cell receptor beta chains listed next were all sequenced from one sample in a study of cytomegalovirus exposure and HLA in healthy donors. PCR amplification relied on 60 Vbeta primers (plus 13 Jbeta primers). The repertoire was sequenced with immunoSEQ multiplex PCR; TCRdb's copy has only in-frame clones and lacks some. Of around 160,000 clones in the sample, 82% are singletons; the top ten hold more than 7%. Material for sequencing was PBMCs. Receptors originate from a male donor in good health and CMV-seropositive.

This clone has more than one count but fewer than ten. The rearrangement uses TRBV7-9 and TRBJ1-6; D might be TRBD1 (6 bases). The germline V gene encodes CDR1 SEHNR and CDR2 FQNEAQ (reference sequence). V shed 7 bases and J shed 10 bases, with 17 bases lying between them. This CDR3 spans 14 amino acids. As DNA, the CDR3 is TGTGCCAGCACCCTCATGGGGGCCCGGTCACCCCTCCACTTT. Protein product: CASTLMGARSPLHF.

V is TRBV4-2 and J is TRBJ1-1; D is ambiguous. The ends were cut back, 0 bases at V and 0 bases at J, with 5 bases in the middle. CDR1 and CDR2 from the germline V gene are LGHNA and YNFKEQ. CDR3 length equals 14 residues. Here the CDR3 reads CASSQEALNTEAFF. The CDR3 bases are TGTGCCAGCAGCCAAGAGGCTCTGAACACTGAAGCTTTCTTT.

The chain employs TRBV18 and TRBJ1-6; TRBD1 agrees at 7 bases. This CDR3 spans 15 amino acids. After removal of 5 bases from V and 10 bases from J, the junction contained 11 bases not matched to a gene. From germline, CDR1 is KGHSH and CDR2 LQKENI. DNA for the CDR3: TGTGCCAGCTCAGGACAGGACCTCCCCGGGTCACCCCTCCACTTT. It codes for CASSGQDLPGSPLHF.

V is TRBV5-4 and J is TRBJ2-7; 8 bases are shared with TRBD2. The CDR3 runs 15 residues. CDR1 and CDR2 (germline): SGHNT, YYREEE (reference sequence). The trim removed 2 bases at V and 1 base at J, leaving 5 bases unmatched. The CDR3 bases are TGTGCCAGCAGCTTCTCACTAGCGGCGTCCTACGAGCAGTACTTC. Translated: CASSFSLAASYEQYF.

The V gene is TRBV18, the J gene TRBJ1-2; 11 bases fit TRBD1. Germline CDR1 KGHSH, CDR2 LQKENI. The CDR3 consists of 14 residues. V shed 3 bases, J shed 8 bases, and the junction held 5 bases outside the gene matches. This CDR3 reads CASSPGQGVGGYTF. Here the CDR3 DNA reads TGTGCCAGCTCACCGGGACAGGGGGTCGGGGGCTACACCTTC.

The V call is TRBV7-9, the J call TRBJ2-2; TRBD1 agrees at 12 bases. Germline CDR1 reads SEHNR; CDR2 reads FQNEAQ (reference sequence). Trimming at V came to 5 bases and at J to 10 bases, leaving 8 bases not matched to a gene. The CDR3 spans 15 residues. The CDR3 is CASSPPGQGAAELFF. The CDR3 DNA sequence: TGTGCCAGCAGCCCCCCGGGACAGGGGGCGGCGGAGCTGTTTTTT.

V gene TRBV5-8 combines with J gene TRBJ1-5, with D possibly being TRBD1 (5 bases). The V end was cut by 1 base, the J end by 4 bases, with 9 bases between. The CDR3 has 14 amino acids. Germline-derived CDR1 and CDR2 are SGHTS and YDEGEE. DNA of the CDR3: TGTGCCAGCAGCTTGTTGGGGGGGAATCAGCCCCAGCATTTT. Protein product: CASSLLGGNQPQHF.

The chain links TRBV27 to TRBJ2-1; TRBD1 is a possible D gene (5 bases). CDR1 is MNHEY and CDR2 is SMNVEV in the germline V gene (reference sequence). V lost 4 bases and J lost 7, with 20 bases in between. The CDR3 length is 16 residues. CDR3 protein: CASSSPRQFPENEQFF. Here the CDR3 DNA reads TGTGCCAGCAGTTCTCCTAGACAGTTCCCCGAGAATGAGCAGTTCTTC.

The chain employs TRBV11-2 and TRBJ1-1, with D possibly matching TRBD1 (5 bases). V lost 2 bases, J lost 7 bases, and 14 bases lay in between. The CDR3 contains 14 residues. Germline V gene sequence: CDR1 SGHAT, CDR2 FQNNGV. The CDR3 nucleotides read TGTGCCAGCAGCTTAACGGGAGACAGCGGTGAAGCTTTCTTT. It yields the protein CASSLTGDSGEAFF.

This rearrangement joins TRBV27 to TRBJ1-6; 7 bases line up with TRBD1. The V and J ends lost 5 bases and 11 bases, in that order; junction bases with no gene match: 12. The CDR3 contains 15 residues. Per the germline V gene, CDR1 is MNHEY and CDR2 is SMNVEV (reference sequence). The CDR3 region has the DNA TGTGCCAGCAGTGCCCCACAGGGGATGTATGCACCCCTCCACTTT. The encoded protein is CASSAPQGMYAPLHF.

This clone was seen a few times. V and J are TRBV7-2 and TRBJ1-5; D not resolved. The ends were cut back, 8 bases at V and 7 bases at J, with 15 bases in the middle. The CDR3 covers 13 residues. Germline loops: CDR1 SGHTA, CDR2 FQGNSA. The CDR3 nucleotides are TGTGCCAGCGGTACCTCAGCGGGGCAGCCCCAGCATTTT. It is translated as CASGTSAGQPQHF.

The chain is built from TRBV28 and TRBJ1-3, with unresolved D. V was pared by 7 bases and J by 4 bases, with 20 bases between. Germline CDR1 reads MDHEN; CDR2 reads SYDVKM. The CDR3 totals 16 residues. In nucleotides, the CDR3 is TGTGCCAGCACCCTACCCGGTCCCCTAGGAGGAAACACCATATATTTT. This translates into CASTLPGPLGGNTIYF.

The V call is TRBV15, the J call TRBJ1-5; D remains unclear. Per the germline V gene, CDR1 is LNHNV and CDR2 is YYDKDF (reference sequence). Trimming left V 4 bases short and J 6 bases short, with 10 bases between. This CDR3 is built from 13 residues. DNA for the CDR3: TGTGCCACCAGCATTCTGTATAGTCAGCCCCAGCATTTT. It encodes CATSILYSQPQHF.

CDR3 nucleotide sequence: TGTGCCAGCAGTTTTGAGCGGCGACTGTTTTTT. As protein: CASSFERRLFF. The J gene is TRBJ1-4, the V gene TRBV28; D call uncertain. This CDR3 is 11 amino acids long. From germline, CDR1 is MDHEN and CDR2 SYDVKM. V shed 3 bases and J shed 13 bases, with 9 bases lying between them.

This clone was seen only a few times. This chain joins TRBV5-1 and TRBJ2-4, with D possibly being TRBD2 (6 bases). Trimming pared 2 bases from V and 8 bases from J, leaving 14 bases between. Germline V gives CDR1 SGHRS, CDR2 YFSETQ. This CDR3 has 14 amino acids. The CDR3 protein is CASSLRAGGDIQYF. Here the CDR3 DNA reads TGCGCCAGCAGCTTAAGGGCAGGAGGGGACATTCAGTACTTC.

The CDR3 reads CASSTVPYEQYF. Here the CDR3 DNA reads TGTGCCAGCAGTACAGTCCCCTACGAGCAGTACTTC. The chain is built from TRBV27 and TRBJ2-7; D call uncertain. V lost 5 bases, J lost 2 bases, and 7 bases lay in between. CDR1 and CDR2 from the germline V gene are MNHEY and SMNVEV (reference sequence). This CDR3 has 12 residues.

In its sample, this clone was seen once. The chain uses TRBV7-9 and TRBJ1-2; D is uncertain. This CDR3 spans 16 amino acids. Per the germline V gene, CDR1 is SEHNR and CDR2 is FQNEAQ (reference sequence). V gave up 1 base and J gave up 2 bases, with 14 bases separating them. The CDR3: CASSLGSESLNYGYTF. CDR3 bases: TGTGCCAGCAGCTTAGGCTCGGAGTCCTTGAACTATGGCTACACCTTC.

The chain recombines TRBV10-1 with TRBJ2-1, with 9 bases lining up with TRBD1. The CDR3 has 17 residues. CDR1 and CDR2 from the germline V gene are WNHNN and SYGVQD (reference sequence). V lost 6 bases, J lost 5 bases, and 14 bases stayed unmatched. CDR3 nucleotides: TGCGCCAGCAGCGCTAGGACAGGGGCGTATGGGGACAATGAGCAGTTCTTC. As protein: CASSARTGAYGDNEQFF.

This clone was recorded once. CDR3 bases: TGCGCCAGCGGCTCCCAGGGGGGTTCAGGCTATGGCTACACCTTC. Protein: CASGSQGGSGYGYTF. The chain uses TRBV4-3 and TRBJ1-2; 7 bases match TRBD1. This CDR3 spans 15 amino acids. J lost 4 bases, V lost 8 bases, and 13 bases had no gene match. The V gene's germline CDR1 is LGHNA and CDR2 YSLEER.

This clone was observed a single time. The rearrangement links TRBV5-6 to TRBJ2-3; 11 bases fit TRBD2. The CDR3 consists of 16 residues. The ends lost 0 bases at V and 9 bases at J; junction bases unmatched: 9. Germline CDR1 reads SGHDT; CDR2 reads YYEEEE. The chain's CDR3 is CASSLGGSGRAWTQYF. The DNA for the CDR3 is TGTGCCAGCAGCTTGGGGGGTAGCGGGAGGGCCTGGACGCAGTATTTT.

This clone was picked up one time. This rearrangement joins TRBV28 to TRBJ1-5; TRBD1 is a possible D gene (5 bases). The V gene lost 1 base and the J gene lost 0 bases, with 10 bases spanning the gap. Germline-derived CDR1 and CDR2 are MDHEN and SYDVKM. This CDR3 comprises 16 residues. The CDR3 sequence is CASSLSSRASNQPQHF. In DNA, the CDR3 is TGTGCCAGCAGTTTATCTTCCAGGGCTAGCAATCAGCCCCAGCATTTT. Supplemented by reference TRBV28 and TRBJ1-5, the full variable domain reads DVKVTQSSRYLVKRTGEKVFLECVQDMDHENMFWYRQDPGLGLRLIYFSYDVKMKEKGDIPEGYSVSREKKERFSLILESASTNQTSMYLCASSLSSRASNQPQHFGDGTRLSIL.

The chain employs TRBV9 and TRBJ1-1, with D unresolved. The V gene lost 0 bases and the J gene lost 5 bases, with 11 bases spanning the gap. CDR3 length: 14 residues. Germline V gene data show CDR1 as SGDLS and CDR2 as YYNGEE. DNA of the CDR3: TGTGCCAGCAGCGTAGAGATCCGCGGAACTGAAGCTTTCTTT. This sequence encodes CASSVEIRGTEAFF. Combining the CDR3 with reference TRBV9 and TRBJ1-1 gives the whole variable domain DSGVTQTPKHLITATGQRVTLRCSPRSGDLSVYWYQQSLDQGLQFLIQYYNGEERAKGNILERFSAQQFPDLHSELNLSSLELGDSALYFCASSVEIRGTEAFFGQGTRLTVV.

The rearrangement uses TRBV11-2 and TRBJ1-3, with TRBD1 identical over 7 bases. Germline lookup yields CDR1 SGHAT and CDR2 FQNNGV. Germline trimming cut 7 bases from V and 5 bases from J; bases unmatched to any gene: 8. This CDR3 is 14 amino acids long. The CDR3 spells CASTRTGERNTIYF. CDR3 bases: TGTGCCAGCACCCGGACAGGAGAAAGAAACACCATATATTTT.